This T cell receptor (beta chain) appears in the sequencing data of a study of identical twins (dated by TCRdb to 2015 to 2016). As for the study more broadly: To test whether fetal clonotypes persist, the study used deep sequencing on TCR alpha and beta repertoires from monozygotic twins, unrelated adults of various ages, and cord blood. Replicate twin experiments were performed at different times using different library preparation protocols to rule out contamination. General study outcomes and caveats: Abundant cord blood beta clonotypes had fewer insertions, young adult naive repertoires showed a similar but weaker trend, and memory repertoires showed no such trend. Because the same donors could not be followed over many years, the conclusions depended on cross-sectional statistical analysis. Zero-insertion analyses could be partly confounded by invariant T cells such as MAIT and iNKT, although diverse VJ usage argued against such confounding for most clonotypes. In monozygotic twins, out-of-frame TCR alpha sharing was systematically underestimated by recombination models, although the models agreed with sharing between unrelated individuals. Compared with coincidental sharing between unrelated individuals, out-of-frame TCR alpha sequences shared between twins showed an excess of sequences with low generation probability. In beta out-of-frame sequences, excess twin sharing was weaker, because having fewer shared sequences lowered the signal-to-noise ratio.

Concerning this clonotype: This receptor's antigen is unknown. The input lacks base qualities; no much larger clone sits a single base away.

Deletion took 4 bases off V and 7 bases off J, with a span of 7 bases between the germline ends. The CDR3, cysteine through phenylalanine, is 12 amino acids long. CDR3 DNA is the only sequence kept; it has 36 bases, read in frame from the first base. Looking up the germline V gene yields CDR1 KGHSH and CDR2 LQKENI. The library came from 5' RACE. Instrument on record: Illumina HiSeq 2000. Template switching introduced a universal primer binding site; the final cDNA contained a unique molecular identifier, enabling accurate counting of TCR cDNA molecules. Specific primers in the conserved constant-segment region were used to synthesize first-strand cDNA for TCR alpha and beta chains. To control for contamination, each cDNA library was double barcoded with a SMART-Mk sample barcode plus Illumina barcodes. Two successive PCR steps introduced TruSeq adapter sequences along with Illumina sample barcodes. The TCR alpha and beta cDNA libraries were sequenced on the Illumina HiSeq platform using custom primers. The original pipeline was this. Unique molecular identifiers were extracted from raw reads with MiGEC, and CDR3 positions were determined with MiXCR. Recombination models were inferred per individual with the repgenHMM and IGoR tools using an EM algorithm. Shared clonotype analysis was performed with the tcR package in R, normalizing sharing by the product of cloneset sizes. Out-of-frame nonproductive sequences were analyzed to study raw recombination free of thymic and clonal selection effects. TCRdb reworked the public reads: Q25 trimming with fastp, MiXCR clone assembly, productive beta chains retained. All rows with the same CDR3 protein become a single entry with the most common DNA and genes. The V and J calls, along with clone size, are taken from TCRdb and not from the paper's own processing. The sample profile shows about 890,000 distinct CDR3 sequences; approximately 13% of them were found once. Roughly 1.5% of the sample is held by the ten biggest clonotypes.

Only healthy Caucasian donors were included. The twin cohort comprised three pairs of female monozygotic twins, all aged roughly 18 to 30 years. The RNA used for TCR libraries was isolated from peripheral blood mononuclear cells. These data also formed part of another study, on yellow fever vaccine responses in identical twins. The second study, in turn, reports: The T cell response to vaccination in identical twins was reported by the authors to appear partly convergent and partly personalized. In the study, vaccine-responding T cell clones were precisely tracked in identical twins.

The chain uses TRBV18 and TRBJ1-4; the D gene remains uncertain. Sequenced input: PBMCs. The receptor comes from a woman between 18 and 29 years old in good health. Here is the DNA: TGTGCCAGCTCACGTCTGGGTGAAAAACTGTTTTTT. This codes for CASSRLGEKLFF.